This TCR beta chain was sequenced in a study of tumor and adjacent non-tumor tissue in lung cancer. Regarding the study as a whole: Normal lung showed higher cumulative top 100 clone frequency than tumor. Tumor TCR diversity, when higher, was linked to shorter survival.

Germline lookup yields CDR1 DFQATT and CDR2 SNEGSKA (reference sequence). V was clipped by 6 bases and J by 4 bases; unmatched bases: 12. CDR3 length equals 14 residues. In the case of this clonotype: What it recognizes is unknown. The CDR3 ends on some other residue instead of the conserved phenylalanine or tryptophan, so this is likely a read error.

TCRbeta libraries were built with three rounds of nested PCR, modified from ARM-PCR. MiXCR, run by TCRdb on the multiplex PCR reads, gives a single entry per CDR3 protein. The sample lists some 90,000 distinct CDR3 sequences, 61% occurring once. The template was RNA from unsorted bulk tissue. Chemotherapy-naive patients with new lung cancer underwent thoracic surgery in China, August–late 2014. Specimen: lung tumor tissue. The clonotype comes from a man between 65 and 85 years old with non-small cell lung cancer. The gene calls are TRBV20-1 and TRBJ2-7; 7 positions match TRBD2. The CDR3 DNA reads as TGCAGTGCGAAAGTACTAGCGTGGCGATACGAGCAGTACTTA. Amino acid sequence: CSAKVLAWRYEQYL.